Following are 10 T cell receptor beta chains from one sample sequenced in a study of vaccination and CD4 T cells after COVID-19 (dated by TCRdb to about 2022). These TCRs are of unknown antigen specificity. Receptors were amplified or captured by PCR. TCRdb shows the sequencer as Illumina iSeq 100. At the Johns Hopkins FTIC core, DNA from the cultured CD4+ T cells underwent TCR sequencing with the Oncomine TCR Beta short-read assay. Using fastp at Q25 and MiXCR, TCRdb reprocessed the public reads and kept productive beta chains. Rows merge per CDR3 protein into single entries with the most common DNA and genes. The sample includes about 11,000 distinct CDR3 sequences, with 73% observed a single time. The ten largest make up roughly 7.5% of the sample. Sample treatment or condition, as interpreted from the label and publication: roughly 11-day PBMC culture with coronavirus spike peptide pools or control peptides (ViraFEST assay).

Sequencing input: CD4+ T cells from blood, cultured in vitro. All receptors come from a human donor who had recovered from COVID-19.

The chain carries TRBV7-6 and TRBJ1-3, with D tentatively TRBD1 (5 bases). Trimming stripped 1 base from V and 1 base from J, with 8 bases between. Germline values: CDR1 SGHVS, CDR2 FNYEAQ. This CDR3 has 15 amino acids. The DNA for the CDR3 is TGTGCCAGCAGCTTAGGTGGGGGATCTGGAAACACCATATATTTT. Protein: CASSLGGGSGNTIYF.

J is TRBJ1-2 and V is TRBV29-1; D gene ambiguous. CDR1 and CDR2 (germline): SQVTM, ANQGSEA. The CDR3 sequence is 13 residues long. V was trimmed by 4 bases and J by 3 bases, leaving 12 bases between them. Here the CDR3 reads CSVVRETYYGYTF. CDR3 sequence (DNA): TGCAGCGTTGTGCGGGAAACCTACTATGGCTACACCTTC.

The rearrangement joins TRBV20-1 to TRBJ1-5, with unresolved D. V was cut by 5 bases and J by 6 bases, with 14 bases left in between. Germline CDR1 and CDR2: DFQATT and SNEGSKA (reference sequence). There are 13 residues in the CDR3. Here the CDR3 reads CSARTQHGQPQHF. In nucleotides, the CDR3 is TGCAGTGCTCGGACCCAACATGGTCAGCCCCAGCATTTT.

The chain carries TRBV7-8 and TRBJ1-1; 11 bases are shared with TRBD1. With 4 bases clipped from V and 1 base from J, the junction kept 5 bases outside the gene matches. CDR3 size: 16 residues. Germline V gene sequence: CDR1 SGHVS, CDR2 FQNEAQ. CDR3: CASSSWTGGKNTEAFF. The CDR3 DNA follows: TGTGCCAGCAGCTCCTGGACAGGGGGCAAGAACACTGAAGCTTTCTTT.

In this sample, this clonotype turned up once. The V and J genes are TRBV24-1 and TRBJ2-1; a weak D match, TRBD1 (6 bases). Germline assignment: CDR1 KGHDR and CDR2 SFDVKD. The CDR3 totals 17 residues. The ends were cut back, 5 bases at V and 4 bases at J, with 20 bases in the middle. CDR3 coding DNA: TGTGCCACCAGTGGCTTACAGGGACAAAGGGCTTACAATGAGCAGTTCTTC. Protein: CATSGLQGQRAYNEQFF.

V is TRBV28 and J is TRBJ1-1; D is possibly TRBD1 (5 bases). CDR3 length equals 15 residues. The V end was cut by 7 bases, the J end by 1 base, with 16 bases between. Germline loops: CDR1 MDHEN, CDR2 SYDVKM. In DNA form, the CDR3 reads TGTGCCAGCACCATGAGACAGCCAACGAACACTGAAGCTTTCTTT. It encodes CASTMRQPTNTEAFF.

This chain links TRBV19 with TRBJ1-5; 9 nucleotides align to TRBD1. The CDR3 has 17 residues. V shed 6 bases, J shed 2 bases, and the junction held 11 bases outside the gene matches. Germline CDR1 LNHDA, CDR2 SQIVND (reference sequence). CDR3: CASSPVTGGKGNQPQHF. CDR3 DNA sequence: TGTGCCAGTAGCCCCGTGACAGGGGGGAAAGGCAATCAGCCCCAGCATTTT.

The chain uses TRBV7-2 and TRBJ2-1; possibly TRBD2 for D (6 bases). The V and J ends lost 7 bases and 1 base respectively, with 17 bases between them. This CDR3 spans 16 amino acids. In germline, CDR1 is SGHTA, CDR2 FQGNSA. CDR3: CASTPPVGTSYNEQFF. CDR3 nucleotide sequence: TGTGCCAGCACCCCCCCCGTCGGGACTTCCTACAATGAGCAGTTCTTC.

The chain carries TRBV11-2 and TRBJ2-7; D is uncertain. The V end lost 2 bases, the J end lost 3 bases, and 8 bases lay between the germline ends. The CDR3 spans 13 residues. Germline lookup yields CDR1 SGHAT and CDR2 FQNNGV. The CDR3 coding sequence is TGTGCCAGCAGCTTACTTACTGGCTACGAGCAGTACTTC. The encoded protein is CASSLLTGYEQYF.

This chain uses TRBV2 with TRBJ1-5; 7 bases are shared with TRBD1. The CDR3 has 15 residues. Per the germline V gene, CDR1 is SNHLY and CDR2 is FYNNEI. The V gene end was trimmed by 7 bases and the J gene end by 2 bases; junction bases not matched to a gene: 8. The CDR3 protein is CASNGQGGGNQPQHF. The CDR3 DNA is TGTGCCAGCAACGGGCAGGGGGGCGGCAATCAGCCCCAGCATTTT.